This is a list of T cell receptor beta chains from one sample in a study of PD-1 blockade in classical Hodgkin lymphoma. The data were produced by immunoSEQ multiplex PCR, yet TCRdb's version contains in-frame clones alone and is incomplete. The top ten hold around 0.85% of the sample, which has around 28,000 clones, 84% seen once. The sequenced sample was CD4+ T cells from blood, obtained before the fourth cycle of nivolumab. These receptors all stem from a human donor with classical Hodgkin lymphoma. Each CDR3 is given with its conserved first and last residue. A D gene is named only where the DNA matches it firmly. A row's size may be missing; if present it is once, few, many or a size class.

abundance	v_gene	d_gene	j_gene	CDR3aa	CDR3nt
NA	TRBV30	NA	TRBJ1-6	CAWISDYNSPLHF	TGTGCCTGGATTAGTGACTATAATTCACCCCTCCACTTT
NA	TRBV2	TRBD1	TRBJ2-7	CASSVLGQGAHEQYF	TGTGCCAGCAGTGTTCTGGGACAGGGGGCCCACGAGCAGTACTTC
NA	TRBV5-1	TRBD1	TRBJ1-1	CASSIRQGRSGTEAFF	TGCGCCAGCAGCATCCGACAGGGACGGTCAGGCACTGAAGCTTTCTTT
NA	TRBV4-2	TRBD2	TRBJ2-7	CASRLAGGSYEQYF	TGTGCCAGTCGACTAGCGGGGGGGTCCTACGAGCAGTACTTC
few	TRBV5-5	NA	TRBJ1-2	CASTLTGLYGYTF	TGTGCCAGCACTTTGACAGGCCTCTATGGCTACACCTTC
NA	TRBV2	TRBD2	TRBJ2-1	CASNERGGLYNEQFF	TGTGCCAGCAACGAGCGGGGGGGTCTCTACAATGAGCAGTTCTTC
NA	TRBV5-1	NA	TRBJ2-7	CASSLAVRYEQYF	TGCGCCAGCAGCTTGGCTGTCCGCTACGAGCAGTACTTC
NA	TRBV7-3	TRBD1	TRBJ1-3	CASSRTGTSGNTIYF	TGTGCCAGCAGCCGGACAGGGACCTCTGGAAACACCATATATTTT
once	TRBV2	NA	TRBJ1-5	CASSEARVNQPQHF	TGTGCCAGCAGTGAAGCAAGGGTAAATCAGCCCCAGCATTTT
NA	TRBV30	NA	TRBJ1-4	CAWSSLRGHEKLLF	TGTGCCTGGAGTTCTCTTAGGGGTCATGAAAAACTGCTTTTT
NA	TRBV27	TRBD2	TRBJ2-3	CASSLPRLAGGTDTQYF	TGTGCCAGCAGTTTACCACGACTAGCGGGGGGGACAGATACGCAGTATTTT
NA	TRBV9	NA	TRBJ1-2	CASSVDHPNTNYGYTF	TGTGCCAGCAGCGTGGATCACCCTAACACTAACTATGGCTACACCTTC
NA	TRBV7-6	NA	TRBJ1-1	CASRSLAGQNTEAFF	TGTGCCAGCAGATCTCTCGCAGGGCAGAACACTGAAGCTTTCTTT
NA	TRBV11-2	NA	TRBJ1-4	CASSLGGGVPRGELFF	TGTGCCAGCAGCTTAGGGGGGGGCGTCCCCCGAGGAGAACTGTTTTTT
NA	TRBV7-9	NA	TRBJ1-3	CASSFGGGSGNTIYF	TGTGCCAGCAGCTTTGGAGGGGGTTCTGGAAACACCATATATTTT
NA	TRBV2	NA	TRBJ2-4	CASSFGLKNIQYF	TGTGCCAGCAGTTTCGGACTCAAAAACATTCAGTACTTC
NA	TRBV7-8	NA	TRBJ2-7	CASSLDAYEQYF	TGTGCCAGCAGCTTAGACGCCTACGAGCAGTACTTC
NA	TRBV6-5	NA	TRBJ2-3	CASSYKRGGADTQYF	TGTGCCAGCAGTTACAAGCGAGGGGGGGCAGATACGCAGTATTTT
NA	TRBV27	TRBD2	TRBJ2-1	CASSYGLAGATSYNEQFF	TGTGCCAGCAGTTATGGACTAGCGGGGGCTACTTCCTACAATGAGCAGTTCTTC
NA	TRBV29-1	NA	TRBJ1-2	CSGRAGYGYTF	TGCAGCGGGAGGGCCGGATATGGCTACACCTTC
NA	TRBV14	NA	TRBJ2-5	CASSRNYIQEETQYF	TGTGCCAGCAGCCGAAACTACATACAGGAAGAGACCCAGTACTTC
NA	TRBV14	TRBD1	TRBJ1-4	CASTKGAQEKLFF	TGTGCCAGCACCAAGGGGGCACAAGAAAAACTGTTTTTT
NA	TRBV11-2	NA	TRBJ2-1	CASSLGWQGVGYNEQFF	TGTGCCAGCAGCTTAGGCTGGCAGGGAGTGGGCTACAATGAGCAGTTCTTC
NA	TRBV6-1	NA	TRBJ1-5	CASSEGGGMQPQHF	TGTGCCAGCAGTGAAGGCGGGGGCATGCAGCCCCAGCATTTT
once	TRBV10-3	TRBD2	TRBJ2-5	CAISELAGQETQYF	TGTGCCATCAGTGAACTAGCGGGGCAAGAGACCCAGTACTTC
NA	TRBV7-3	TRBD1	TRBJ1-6	CASSSTGNSPLHF	TGTGCCAGCAGCTCGACAGGGAATTCACCCCTCCACTTT
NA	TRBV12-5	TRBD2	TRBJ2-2	CASGPGLAGANTGELFF	TGTGCTAGTGGCCCGGGACTAGCGGGGGCGAACACCGGGGAGCTGTTTTTT
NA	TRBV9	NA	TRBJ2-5	CASSVDPGDRETQYF	TGTGCCAGCAGCGTAGACCCAGGGGACCGAGAGACCCAGTACTTC
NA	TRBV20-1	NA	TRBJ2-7	CRGRSSYEQYF	TGCAGGGGAAGGTCCTCCTACGAGCAGTACTTC
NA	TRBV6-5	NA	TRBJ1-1	CASRELDRITEAFF	TGTGCCAGCAGAGAACTCGACCGTATCACTGAAGCTTTCTTT
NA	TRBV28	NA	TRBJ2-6	CASSRYGRASRANVLTF	TGTGCCAGCAGCCGTTACGGACGAGCCTCTCGGGCCAACGTCCTGACTTTC
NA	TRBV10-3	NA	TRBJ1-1	CAISESRMGLNTEAFF	TGTGCCATCAGTGAGTCGCGAATGGGTCTGAACACTGAAGCTTTCTTT
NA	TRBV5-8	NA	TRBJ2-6	CASSLGGWNGANVLTF	TGTGCCAGCAGCTTGGGAGGGTGGAACGGGGCCAACGTCCTGACTTTC
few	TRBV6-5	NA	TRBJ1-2	CASSEIGLSYGYTF	TGTGCCAGCAGTGAGATAGGGTTGAGCTATGGCTACACCTTC
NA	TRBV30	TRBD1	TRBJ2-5	CAWSVDPLGTEEETQYF	TGTGCCTGGAGTGTAGACCCCCTCGGGACAGAGGAAGAGACCCAGTACTTC
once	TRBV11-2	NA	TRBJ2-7	CASSPPYTSYEQYF	TGTGCCAGCAGCCCTCCTTACACATCCTACGAGCAGTACTTC
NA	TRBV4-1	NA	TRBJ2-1	CASSQVDMGLSSYNEQFF	TGCGCCAGCAGCCAAGTGGATATGGGACTCAGCTCCTACAATGAGCAGTTCTTC
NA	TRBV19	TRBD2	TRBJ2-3	CASTGTSGPDTQYF	TGTGCCAGTACCGGGACTAGCGGGCCTGATACGCAGTATTTT
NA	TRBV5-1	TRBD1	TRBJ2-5	CASRMGQGEETQYF	TGCGCCAGCAGAATGGGACAGGGGGAAGAGACCCAGTACTTC
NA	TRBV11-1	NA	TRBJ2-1	CASSLDSPGQLTWEQFF	TGTGCCAGCAGCTTAGATTCTCCGGGACAACTGACATGGGAGCAGTTCTTC
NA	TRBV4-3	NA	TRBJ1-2	CASSQMLGASDGYTF	TGCGCCAGCAGCCAAATGCTTGGGGCGAGCGATGGCTACACCTTC
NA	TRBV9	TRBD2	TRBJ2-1	CASSVASGVYNEQFF	TGTGCCAGCAGCGTAGCTAGCGGGGTCTACAATGAGCAGTTCTTC
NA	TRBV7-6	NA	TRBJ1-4	CASSSWTVLSNEKLFF	TGTGCCAGCAGCTCCTGGACAGTTTTAAGCAATGAAAAACTGTTTTTT
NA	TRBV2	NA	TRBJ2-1	CASSPGTNYNEQFF	TGTGCCAGCAGTCCCGGGACCAATTACAATGAGCAGTTCTTC
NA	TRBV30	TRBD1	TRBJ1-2	CAWSLQPGQGVF	TGTGCCTGGAGTCTTCAACCGGGACAGGGGGTTTTC